These 18 T cell receptor beta chains were sequenced from one sample in a study of shared clonotypes between healthy human individuals. TCRdb's copy holds only in-frame clones and misses some; the assay was immunoSEQ multiplex PCR. Among 450,000 to 700,000 clones listed, 95% to 96% were seen once. CD45RO-negative cells were positively selected for CCR7, leaving out terminally differentiated effector memory CD45RA+ cells. The material sequenced was naive CD8+ T cells sorted from blood. All receptors derive from a woman in her 30s in good health.

Concerning this clone itself: The same CDR3 also results from other DNA sequences found in this sample. The chain couples TRBV19 to TRBJ1-3, with D unclear. Trimming stripped 1 base from V and 0 bases from J, with 7 bases between. The germline V gene encodes CDR1 LNHDA and CDR2 SQIVND (reference sequence). The CDR3 totals 15 residues. The chain's CDR3 is CASSIGSNSGNTIYF. The CDR3 bases are TGTGCCAGTAGTATAGGTTCCAACTCTGGAAACACCATATATTTT. The whole variable domain, filled in from reference TRBV19 and TRBJ1-3, reads DGGITQSPKYLFRKEGQNVTLSCEQNLNHDAMYWYRQDPGQGLRLIYYSQIVNDFQKGDIAEGYSVSREKKESFPLTVTSAQKNPTAFYLCASSIGSNSGNTIYFGEGSWLTVV.

The V gene is TRBV27, the J gene TRBJ2-1; D tentatively reads TRBD1 or TRBD2 (5 bases each). V was clipped by 5 bases and J by 4 bases, with 15 bases between them. The germline V gene has CDR1 MNHEY and CDR2 SMNVEV (reference sequence). The CDR3 loop spans 15 amino acids. The chain's CDR3 is CASSPSPGGYNEQFF. CDR3 nucleotide sequence: TGTGCCAGCAGTCCCTCCCCTGGGGGATACAATGAGCAGTTCTTC.

The chain carries TRBV4-1 and TRBJ1-5, with TRBD1 matching 8 bases. Losses at the gene ends were 3 bases for V and 4 bases for J; bases not matched to a gene: 5. The CDR3 is 15 amino acids. Germline V lookup: CDR1 MGHRA, CDR2 YSYEKL. The DNA of the CDR3 is TGCGCCAGCAGCCACGGGACAGGTCGGAATCAGCCCCAGCATTTT. It is translated as CASSHGTGRNQPQHF.

The chain combines TRBV4-2 with TRBJ2-7, with 7 bases that match TRBD1. The trim removed 1 base at V and 5 bases at J, leaving 2 bases unmatched. CDR1 LGHNA and CDR2 YNFKEQ come from the germline V gene. This CDR3 is built from 13 residues. The CDR3: CASSQGQGHEQYF. For the CDR3, the DNA is TGTGCCAGCAGCCAAGGACAGGGCCACGAGCAGTACTTC.

The chain is built from TRBV7-9 and TRBJ2-1; D remains unclear. The CDR3 is 13 amino acids. Germline lookup yields CDR1 SEHNR and CDR2 FQNEAQ (reference sequence). The germline V and J ends were trimmed by 6 bases and 0 bases, with 6 bases remaining between them. As DNA, the CDR3 is TGTGCCAGCAGGCTGGGCTCCTACAATGAGCAGTTCTTC. Its protein is CASRLGSYNEQFF.

The chain recombines TRBV21-1 with TRBJ2-2; the table assigns TRBD2, which was not confirmed against the DNA. TRBV21-1 is noted as a pseudogene. There are 12 residues in the CDR3. CDR3 in amino acids: CASSRGDGELFF. CDR3 nucleotide sequence: TGTGCCAGCAGCAGAGGTGACGGGGAGCTGTTTTTT.

This clone was seen just once. The chain has TRBV5-4 and TRBJ2-7; TRBD2 might be the D (5 bases). This CDR3 is 15 amino acids long. Germline CDR1 SGHNT, CDR2 YYREEE (reference sequence). Trimming shortened V by 3 bases and J by 0 bases, and 13 bases separated the two germline ends. The CDR3 coding sequence is TGTGCCAGCAGCTCCTTCCAAGGGAGCTCCTACGAGCAGTACTTC. Its protein product is CASSSFQGSSYEQYF.

This chain joins TRBV9 and TRBJ1-1; unclear D gene. Germline V gene data show CDR1 as SGDLS and CDR2 as YYNGEE. CDR3 length: 13 amino acids. V lost 3 bases to trimming and J lost 6 bases, with 12 bases between them. In DNA form, the CDR3 reads TGTGCCAGCAGCGAATGGAAGGACGCTGAAGCTTTCTTT. As protein: CASSEWKDAEAFF.

CDR3 sequence (DNA): TGTGCCAGCGGATACTACGAGCAGTACTTC. Encoded protein: CASGYYEQYF. The chain links TRBV21-1 to TRBJ2-5; the table's D call, TRBD2, has no DNA check behind it. The better agreement between TRBJ2-7 and the DNA end casts doubt on the J call. TRBV21-1 represents a pseudogene. CDR3 length: 10 residues.

The J gene is TRBJ1-5, the V gene TRBV5-6, with D possibly matching TRBD1 (6 bases). Germline CDR1 SGHDT, CDR2 YYEEEE. This CDR3 region has 15 residues. V was trimmed by 2 bases and J by 2 bases, leaving 11 bases between them. The CDR3 is CASSFRGRGNQPQHF. CDR3 DNA sequence: TGTGCCAGCAGCTTCAGGGGACGGGGCAATCAGCCCCAGCATTTT.

The rearrangement joins TRBV9 to TRBJ2-7; D remains ambiguous. This CDR3 spans 12 amino acids. The germline V and J ends were trimmed by 0 bases and 6 bases, with 7 bases remaining between them. Germline lookup yields CDR1 SGDLS and CDR2 YYNGEE. The CDR3 DNA is TGTGCCAGCAGCGTAGGGGATGGCGAGCAGTACTTC. Translation: CASSVGDGEQYF.

The chain recombines TRBV9 with TRBJ2-1; TRBD2 matches 11 bases. The V and J ends lost 3 bases and 4 bases, in that order; junction bases with no gene match: 3. In germline, CDR1 is SGDLS, CDR2 YYNGEE. The CDR3 runs to 15 residues. The CDR3 DNA sequence: TGTGCCAGCAGCGCTAGCGGGGGGAGTTACAATGAGCAGTTCTTC. This encodes CASSASGGSYNEQFF.

This chain links TRBV30 with TRBJ2-7, with TRBD2 matching over 12 bases. The CDR3 is 13 residues long. Germline V CDR1 and CDR2: GTSNPN, SVGIG (reference sequence). Trimming removed 2 bases from V and 5 bases from J; junction bases left unmatched: 1. In DNA, the CDR3 is TGTGCCTGGAGTTGGACTAGCGGGAACGAGCAGTACTTC. This gives the protein CAWSWTSGNEQYF.

CDR3 sequence (DNA): TGTGCCAGCAGCCAAGGGCCACGGGGGAGCTCCTACAATGAGCAGTTCTTC. Amino acid sequence: CASSQGPRGSSYNEQFF. The chain carries TRBV14 and TRBJ2-1; D is possibly TRBD2 (6 bases). The CDR3 contains 17 residues. Germline CDR1 SGHDN, CDR2 FVKESK. The V and J ends lost 1 base and 0 bases respectively, with 13 bases between them.

V is TRBV5-1 and J is TRBJ2-3, with 9 bases that match TRBD2. V was clipped by 0 bases and J by 0 bases; unmatched bases: 11. Germline-derived CDR1 and CDR2 are SGHRS and YFSETQ. There are 19 residues in the CDR3. The CDR3 sequence: CASSLGAPSGIGSTDTQYF. The CDR3, as DNA: TGCGCCAGCAGCTTGGGGGCCCCTAGCGGGATCGGAAGCACAGATACGCAGTATTTT. Looking up the rest from reference TRBV5-1 and TRBJ2-3 gives the full variable domain: KAGVTQTPRYLIKTRGQQVTLSCSPISGHRSVSWYQQTPGQGLQFLFEYFSETQRNKGNFPGRFSGRQFSNSRSEMNVSTLELGDSALYLCASSLGAPSGIGSTDTQYFGPGTRLTVL.

V gene TRBV6-5 combines with J gene TRBJ2-2; the D call may be TRBD1 or TRBD2 (5 bases each). This CDR3 region has 14 residues. The V gene's germline CDR1 is MNHEY and CDR2 SVGAGI. The V end lost 2 bases, the J end lost 6 bases, and 10 bases lay between the germline ends. In DNA form, the CDR3 reads TGTGCCAGCAGTTACAACCAGGGAGCCGGGGAGCTGTTTTTT. Translated: CASSYNQGAGELFF.

The chain is built from TRBV4-1 and TRBJ1-1; D unresolved. Germline CDR1 and CDR2: MGHRA and YSYEKL. Trimming cost V 0 bases and J 0 bases, with 17 bases left between them. The CDR3 extends over 18 amino acids. CDR3 sequence: CASSQELLRRTLNTEAFF. The CDR3 DNA sequence: TGCGCCAGCAGCCAAGAACTCCTACGCAGGACCTTGAACACTGAAGCTTTCTTT.

The genes are TRBV28 and TRBJ2-1; D gene ambiguous. Trimming stripped 6 bases from V and 0 bases from J, with 18 bases between. Germline CDR1 is MDHEN and CDR2 is SYDVKM. There are 17 residues in the CDR3. The CDR3 DNA follows: TGTGCCAGCAGCCAAGACCCGTTTCGAGGCTCCTACAATGAGCAGTTCTTC. Encoded protein: CASSQDPFRGSYNEQFF.